Shown below are 8 T cell receptor beta chains from a single sample sequenced in a study of T-cell memory formation after mild COVID-19. One entry per CDR3 protein, called by TCRdb with MiXCR from the 5' RACE reads. The sample records 400,000 to 500,000 distinct CDR3 sequences, around 20% being singletons. The sample taken for sequencing was PBMCs or a T cell subset sorted from them (not recorded which). These receptors came from an adult woman who had mild COVID-19 (a few samples of this study predate the infection). Cell type and time point are not known.

The chain recombines TRBV7-8 with TRBJ2-3, with 8 bases that match TRBD2. Losses at the gene ends were 4 bases for V and 2 bases for J; bases not matched to a gene: 14. CDR3 length: 18 amino acids. Germline loops: CDR1 SGHVS, CDR2 FQNEAQ. DNA of the CDR3: TGTGCCAGCAGCTCCGAGCTAGCGGGCGACCTCCCCACAGATACGCAGTATTTT. Amino acid sequence: CASSSELAGDLPTDTQYF.

This clonotype was detected ten times or more. This chain links TRBV29-1 with TRBJ2-7, with a weak D call TRBD1 (5 bases). The CDR3 is 13 amino acids. CDR1 is SQVTM and CDR2 is ANQGSEA in the germline V gene. V gave up 7 bases and J gave up 2 bases, with 15 bases separating them. The CDR3: CSGGAGRTYEQYF. In nucleotides, the CDR3 is TGCAGCGGTGGGGCTGGGCGGACCTACGAGCAGTACTTC.

This clonotype was observed a handful of times. The chain carries TRBV4-3 and TRBJ1-6; TRBD1 agrees at 10 bases. The V gene's germline CDR1 is LGHNA and CDR2 YSLEER. The CDR3 contains 15 residues. V dropped 4 bases and J dropped 8; count of bases not matched to a gene: 5. The CDR3 spells CASSPGTGADSPLHF. CDR3 coding DNA: TGCGCCAGCAGCCCGGGGACAGGGGCGGATTCACCCCTCCACTTT.

There are a few counts of this clonotype. CDR3: CAIGGGPYEQYF. CDR3 in DNA: TGTGCCATCGGCGGGGGTCCCTACGAGCAGTACTTC. The rearrangement links TRBV10-3 to TRBJ2-7; 7 positions match TRBD2. The CDR3 has 12 amino acids. The junction had 3 bases not matched to a gene; V was cut back by 8 bases and J by 2 bases. The germline gives CDR1 ENHRY, CDR2 SYGVKD.

This clonotype occurred a few times. The chain has TRBV3-1 and TRBJ2-5; D unresolved. Germline assignment: CDR1 LGHDT and CDR2 YNNKEL (reference sequence). The CDR3 loop spans 15 amino acids. Trimming shortened V by 2 bases and J by 2 bases, and 12 bases separated the two germline ends. The CDR3 loop reads CASSQPEDAQETQYF. The CDR3 coding sequence is TGTGCCAGCAGCCAACCAGAGGACGCTCAAGAGACCCAGTACTTC.

To note about this clonotype: One end of the junction does not line up with germline, which may come from a read error. The DNA of the CDR3 is TGTACCAGCAGCTTACTCAGGGTTAACACTGAAGCTTTCTTT. Its translation: CTSSLLRVNTEAFF. The chain employs TRBV7-3 and TRBJ1-1; possible D gene TRBD1, 5 bases. Germline CDR1 reads SGHTA; CDR2 reads FQGTGA. The length of the CDR3 is 14 residues.

This clonotype was seen a few times. The chain has TRBV29-1 and TRBJ2-7, with 9 bases matching TRBD1. The J segment lost 3 bases and the V segment lost 2 bases, leaving 5 bases of the junction unmatched. CDR3 length: 14 residues. Germline values: CDR1 SQVTM, CDR2 ANQGSEA. DNA for the CDR3: TGCAGCGTTGAAACGGTGACAGGGGGCTACGAGCAGTACTTC. Protein: CSVETVTGGYEQYF.

This clonotype has more than one count but fewer than ten. The V call is TRBV6-2 or TRBV6-3, the J call TRBJ2-1; possible D gene TRBD2, 6 bases. In germline, CDR1 is MNHEY, CDR2 SVGEGT. The CDR3 extends over 15 amino acids. V was trimmed by 3 bases and J by 8 bases, leaving 17 bases between them. The CDR3 here is CASSYYGTPADEQFF. The CDR3 nucleotides read TGTGCCAGCAGTTATTACGGGACTCCGGCCGATGAGCAGTTCTTC.